This T cell receptor beta chain originates from a study of blood T cell repertoires in COVID-19. Clones were read by immunoSEQ multiplex PCR, and TCRdb kept only the in-frame ones, dropping some. The sample has more than 200,000 clones, 86% seen once. This CDR3 has 17 residues. V gave up 8 bases and J gave up 1 base; unmatched junction bases: 6. Germline V gene data show CDR1 as SGHNT and CDR2 as YENEEA. This sequence originates from a man older than 75 with acute or convalescent COVID-19. Sequenced: peripheral blood. J is TRBJ2-2 and V is TRBV11-3, with 14 nucleotides matching TRBD2. The CDR3 DNA reads TGTGCCAGCTCTTCCGGGACTAGCGGGAGGAACACCGGGGAGCTGTTTTTT. Translation: CASSSGTSGRNTGELFF.